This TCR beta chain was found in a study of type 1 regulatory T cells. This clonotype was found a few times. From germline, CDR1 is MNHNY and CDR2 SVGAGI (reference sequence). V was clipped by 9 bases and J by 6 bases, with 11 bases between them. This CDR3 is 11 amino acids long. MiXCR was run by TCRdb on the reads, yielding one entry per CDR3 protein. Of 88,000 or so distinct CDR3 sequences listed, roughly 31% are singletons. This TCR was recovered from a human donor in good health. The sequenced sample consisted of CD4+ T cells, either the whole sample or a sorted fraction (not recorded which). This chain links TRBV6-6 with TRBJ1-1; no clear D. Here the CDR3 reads CARREKAEAFF. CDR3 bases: TGTGCCAGACGGGAGAAAGCTGAAGCTTTCTTT.